This T cell receptor (beta chain) was recorded in a study of blood T cell repertoires in COVID-19. This CDR3 has 13 amino acids. Between the trimmed V and J ends, which lost 4 bases and 1 base, there was a span of 7 bases. CDR1 is MNHEY, CDR2 SVGAGI, per germline. Using immunoSEQ multiplex PCR, the repertoire was profiled, and TCRdb retains in-frame clones only, with some absent. The sample includes roughly 120,000 clones, approximately 74% of them seen just once. The source material was peripheral blood. The chain is built from TRBV6-5 and TRBJ1-1, with unresolved D. The receptor was isolated from a man at least 80 years old with COVID-19, enrolled during active disease. The CDR3 DNA sequence: TGTGCCAGCAGTTCCCGGTCGAACACTGAAGCTTTCTTT. It yields the protein CASSSRSNTEAFF.